Below, one T cell receptor (beta chain) is given with its context. Its antigen remains unidentified. Per germline, CDR1 KGHSH and CDR2 LQKENI. V shed 2 bases and J 0 bases; nucleotides not matched to a gene: 8. This CDR3 region has 17 residues. Generated by immunoSEQ multiplex PCR, the TCRdb table keeps only in-frame clones and is missing some. Of about 480,000 clones in the sample, around nine tenths were seen once. This sample is drawn from a study of Ad26.COV2.S vaccination and SARS-CoV-2 variants. In the study overall: The Ad26.COV2.S arm of the COV1001 trial was where the donor was placed. The study's findings and limits: Vaccine and placebo recipients had comparable breadth of non-spike TCRs.

Treatment denoted: around 19 received Ad26.COV2.S at low or high dose, single or two shots; about 5 received placebo; per-sample allocation not given. Following the first vaccine or placebo injection, samples were taken on day 63. Donation came from an adult in Boston who was aged 18-55 years. This chain uses TRBV18 with TRBJ2-7; 9 bases match TRBD2. This TCR was recovered from a person aged 18 to 65 who received the Ad26.COV2.S COVID-19 vaccine or a placebo. Material: peripheral blood, obtained in a trial of Ad26.COV2.S vaccine versus placebo. The DNA for the CDR3 is TGTGCCAGCTCACCATTGCGGGAGGGCGTGAGCTCCTACGAGCAGTACTTC. It yields the protein CASSPLREGVSSYEQYF.